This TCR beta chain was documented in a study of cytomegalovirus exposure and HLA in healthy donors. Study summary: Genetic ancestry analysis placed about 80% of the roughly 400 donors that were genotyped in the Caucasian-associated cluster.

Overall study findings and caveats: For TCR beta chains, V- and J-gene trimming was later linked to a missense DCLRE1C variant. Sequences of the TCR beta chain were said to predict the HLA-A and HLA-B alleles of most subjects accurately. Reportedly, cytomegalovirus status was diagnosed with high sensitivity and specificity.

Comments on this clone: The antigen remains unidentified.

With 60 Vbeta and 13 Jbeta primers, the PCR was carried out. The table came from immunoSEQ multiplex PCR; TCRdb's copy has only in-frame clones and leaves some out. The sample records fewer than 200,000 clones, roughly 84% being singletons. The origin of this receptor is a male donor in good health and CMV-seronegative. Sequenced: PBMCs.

The CDR3 protein is CASSLGGLAGALGRDTGELFF. The CDR3 bases are TGTGCCAGCAGCCTCGGCGGACTAGCGGGAGCGCTAGGACGGGACACCGGGGAGCTGTTTTTT. The chain links TRBV4-2 to TRBJ2-2, with 13 bases identical to TRBD2. This CDR3 has 21 residues. CDR1 and CDR2 from the germline V gene are LGHNA and YNFKEQ. V shed 4 bases, J shed 3 bases, and the junction held 17 bases outside the gene matches.